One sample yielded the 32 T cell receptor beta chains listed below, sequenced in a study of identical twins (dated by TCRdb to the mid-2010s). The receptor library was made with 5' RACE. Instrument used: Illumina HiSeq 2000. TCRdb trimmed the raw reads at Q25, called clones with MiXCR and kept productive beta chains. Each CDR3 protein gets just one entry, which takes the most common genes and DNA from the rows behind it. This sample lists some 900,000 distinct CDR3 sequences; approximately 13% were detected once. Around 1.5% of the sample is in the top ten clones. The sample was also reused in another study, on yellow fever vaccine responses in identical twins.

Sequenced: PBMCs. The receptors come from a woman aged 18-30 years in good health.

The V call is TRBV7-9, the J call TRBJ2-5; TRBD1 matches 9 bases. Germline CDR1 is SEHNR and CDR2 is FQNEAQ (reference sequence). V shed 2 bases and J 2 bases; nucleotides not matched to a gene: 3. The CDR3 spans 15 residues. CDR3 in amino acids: CASSLFGTGQETQYF. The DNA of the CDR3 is TGTGCCAGCAGCTTATTTGGGACAGGGCAAGAGACCCAGTACTTC. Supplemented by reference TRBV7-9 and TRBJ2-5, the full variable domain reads DTGVSQNPRHKITKRGQNVTFRCDPISEHNRLYWYRQTLGQGPEFLTYFQNEAQLEKSRLLSDRFSAERPKGSFSTLEIQRTEQGDSAMYLCASSLFGTGQETQYFGPGTRLLVL.

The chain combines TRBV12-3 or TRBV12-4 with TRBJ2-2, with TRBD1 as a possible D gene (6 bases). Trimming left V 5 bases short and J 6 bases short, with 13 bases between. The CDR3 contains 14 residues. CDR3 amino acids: CASSPYRESGELFF. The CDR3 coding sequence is TGTGCCAGCAGTCCCTACAGGGAATCCGGGGAGCTGTTTTTT.

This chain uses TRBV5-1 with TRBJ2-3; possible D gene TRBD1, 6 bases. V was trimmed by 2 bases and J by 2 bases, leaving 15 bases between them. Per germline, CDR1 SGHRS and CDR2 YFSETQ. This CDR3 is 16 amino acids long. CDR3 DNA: TGCGCCAGCAGCTTTAGACAGGTGGAATCCACAGATACGCAGTATTTT. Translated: CASSFRQVESTDTQYF.

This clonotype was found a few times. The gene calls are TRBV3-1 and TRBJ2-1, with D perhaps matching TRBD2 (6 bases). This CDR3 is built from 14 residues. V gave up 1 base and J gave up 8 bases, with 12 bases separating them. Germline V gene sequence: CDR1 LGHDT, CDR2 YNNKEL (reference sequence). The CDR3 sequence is CASSQAGVVYEQFF. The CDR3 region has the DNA TGTGCCAGCAGCCAAGCGGGGGTCGTCTATGAGCAGTTCTTC.

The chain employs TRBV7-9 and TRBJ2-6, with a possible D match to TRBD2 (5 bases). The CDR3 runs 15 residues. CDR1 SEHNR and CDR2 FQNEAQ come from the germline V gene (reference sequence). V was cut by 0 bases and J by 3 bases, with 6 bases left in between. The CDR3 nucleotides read TGTGCCAGCAGCTTAGCCGGGGTTGGGGCCAACGTCCTGACTTTC. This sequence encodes CASSLAGVGANVLTF.

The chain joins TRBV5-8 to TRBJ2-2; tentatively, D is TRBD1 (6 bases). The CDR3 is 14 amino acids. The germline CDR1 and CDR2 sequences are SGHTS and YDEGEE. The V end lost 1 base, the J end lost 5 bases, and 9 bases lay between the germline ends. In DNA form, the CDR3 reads TGTGCCAGCAGCTTGTTCGGACAGACCGGGGAGCTGTTTTTT. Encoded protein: CASSLFGQTGELFF.

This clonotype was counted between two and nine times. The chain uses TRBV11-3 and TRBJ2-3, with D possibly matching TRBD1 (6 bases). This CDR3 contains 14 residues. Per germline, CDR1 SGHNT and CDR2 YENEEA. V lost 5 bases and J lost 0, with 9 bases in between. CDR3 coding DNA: TGTGCCAGCAGCCACAGGGACAGCACAGATACGCAGTATTTT. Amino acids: CASSHRDSTDTQYF. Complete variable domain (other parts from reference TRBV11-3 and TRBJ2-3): EAGVVQSPRYKIIEKKQPVAFWCNPISGHNTLYWYLQNLGQGPELLIRYENEEAVDDSQLPKDRFSAERLKGVDSTLKIQPAELGDSAVYLCASSHRDSTDTQYFGPGTRLTVL.

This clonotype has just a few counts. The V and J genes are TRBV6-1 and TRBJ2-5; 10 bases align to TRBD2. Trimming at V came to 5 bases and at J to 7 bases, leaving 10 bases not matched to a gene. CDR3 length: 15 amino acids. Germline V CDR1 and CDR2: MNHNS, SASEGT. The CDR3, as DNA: TGTGCCAGCAGTCCCAGCGGGGGGGGCTACGGGACCCAGTACTTC. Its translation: CASSPSGGGYGTQYF.

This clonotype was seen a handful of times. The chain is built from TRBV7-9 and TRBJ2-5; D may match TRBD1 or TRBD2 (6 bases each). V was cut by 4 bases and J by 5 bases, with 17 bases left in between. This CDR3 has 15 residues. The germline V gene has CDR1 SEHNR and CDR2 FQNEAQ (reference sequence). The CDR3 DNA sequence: TGTGCCAGCAGCTGGCGGGATGTCCAGGGGGAGACCCAGTACTTC. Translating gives CASSWRDVQGETQYF.

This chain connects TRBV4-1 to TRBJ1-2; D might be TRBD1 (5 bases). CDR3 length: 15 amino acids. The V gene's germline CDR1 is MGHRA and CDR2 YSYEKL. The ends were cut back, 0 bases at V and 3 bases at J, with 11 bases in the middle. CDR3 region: CASSQEVQGYYGYTF. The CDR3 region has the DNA TGCGCCAGCAGCCAAGAGGTCCAGGGTTACTATGGCTACACCTTC.

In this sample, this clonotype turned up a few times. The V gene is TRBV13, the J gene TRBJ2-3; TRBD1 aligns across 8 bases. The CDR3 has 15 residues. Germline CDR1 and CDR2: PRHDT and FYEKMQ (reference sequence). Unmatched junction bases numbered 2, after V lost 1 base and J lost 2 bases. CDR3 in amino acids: CASSLDRGYTDTQYF. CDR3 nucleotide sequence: TGTGCCAGCAGCTTAGACAGGGGGTACACAGATACGCAGTATTTT.

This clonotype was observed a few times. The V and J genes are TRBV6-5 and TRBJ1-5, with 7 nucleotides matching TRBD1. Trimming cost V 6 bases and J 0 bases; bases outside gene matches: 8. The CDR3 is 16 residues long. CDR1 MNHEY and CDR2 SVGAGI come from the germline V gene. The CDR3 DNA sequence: TGTGCCAGCAGATACGACAGGGAACATAGCAATCAGCCCCAGCATTTT. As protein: CASRYDREHSNQPQHF.

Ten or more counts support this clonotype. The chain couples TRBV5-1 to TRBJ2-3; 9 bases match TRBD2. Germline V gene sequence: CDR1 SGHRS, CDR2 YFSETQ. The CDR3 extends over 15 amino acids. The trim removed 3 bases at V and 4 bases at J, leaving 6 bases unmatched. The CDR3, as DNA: TGCGCCAGCAGCTCGTTGACTAGCGGCGCAGATACGCAGTATTTT. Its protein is CASSSLTSGADTQYF.

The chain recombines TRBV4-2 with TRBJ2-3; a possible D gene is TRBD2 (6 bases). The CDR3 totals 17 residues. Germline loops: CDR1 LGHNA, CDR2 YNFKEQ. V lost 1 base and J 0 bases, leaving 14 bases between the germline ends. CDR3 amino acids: CASSQGDGAGSTDTQYF. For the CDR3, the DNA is TGTGCCAGCAGCCAAGGGGACGGCGCGGGAAGCACAGATACGCAGTATTTT.

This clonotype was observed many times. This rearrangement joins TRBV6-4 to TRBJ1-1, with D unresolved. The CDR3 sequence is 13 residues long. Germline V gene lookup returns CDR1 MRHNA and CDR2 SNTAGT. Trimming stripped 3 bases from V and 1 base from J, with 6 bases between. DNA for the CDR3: TGTGCCAGCAGTGAAAGAGAGAACACTGAAGCTTTCTTT. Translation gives CASSERENTEAFF.

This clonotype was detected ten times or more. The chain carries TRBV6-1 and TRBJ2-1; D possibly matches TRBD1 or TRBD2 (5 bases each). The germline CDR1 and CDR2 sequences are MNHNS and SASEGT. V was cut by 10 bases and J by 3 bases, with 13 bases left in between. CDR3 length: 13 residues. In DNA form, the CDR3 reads TGTGCCAACTCCTTGGGGGACTACAATGAGCAGTTCTTC. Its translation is CANSLGDYNEQFF.

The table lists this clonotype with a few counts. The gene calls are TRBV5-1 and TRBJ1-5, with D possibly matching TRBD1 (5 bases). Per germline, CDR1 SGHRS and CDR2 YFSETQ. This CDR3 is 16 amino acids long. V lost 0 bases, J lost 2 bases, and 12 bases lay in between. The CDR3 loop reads CASSLEGRDGNQPQHF. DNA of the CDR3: TGCGCCAGCAGCTTGGAAGGGAGGGACGGCAATCAGCCCCAGCATTTT.

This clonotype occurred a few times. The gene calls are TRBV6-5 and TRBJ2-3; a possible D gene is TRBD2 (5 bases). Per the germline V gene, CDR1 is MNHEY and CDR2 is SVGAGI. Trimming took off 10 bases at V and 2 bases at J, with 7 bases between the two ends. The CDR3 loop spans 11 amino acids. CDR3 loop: CATGITDTQYF. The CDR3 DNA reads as TGTGCCACCGGGATCACAGATACGCAGTATTTT.

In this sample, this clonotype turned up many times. The DNA of the CDR3 is TGTGCCACTCGCGGACTAGCGGGGGGGGCAGATACGCAGTATTTT. Protein sequence: CATRGLAGGADTQYF. V and J are TRBV15 and TRBJ2-3, with 15 bases fitting TRBD2. The junction had 5 bases not matched to a gene; V was cut back by 9 bases and J by 4 bases. The CDR3 has 15 residues. Germline lookup yields CDR1 LNHNV and CDR2 YYDKDF (reference sequence).

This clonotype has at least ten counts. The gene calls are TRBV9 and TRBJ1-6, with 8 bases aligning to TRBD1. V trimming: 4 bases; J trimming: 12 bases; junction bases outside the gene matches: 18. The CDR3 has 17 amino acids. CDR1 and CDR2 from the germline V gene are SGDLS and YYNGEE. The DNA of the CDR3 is TGTGCCAGCAGCCTAACCTCATGGGGACAGGCAGGAGAACCCCTCCACTTT. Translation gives CASSLTSWGQAGEPLHF.

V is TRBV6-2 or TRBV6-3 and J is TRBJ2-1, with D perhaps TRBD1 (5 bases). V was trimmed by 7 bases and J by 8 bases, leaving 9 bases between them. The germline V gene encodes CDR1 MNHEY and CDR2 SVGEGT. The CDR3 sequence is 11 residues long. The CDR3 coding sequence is TGTGCCAGCAATAGGGGCGATGAGCAGTTCTTC. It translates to CASNRGDEQFF.

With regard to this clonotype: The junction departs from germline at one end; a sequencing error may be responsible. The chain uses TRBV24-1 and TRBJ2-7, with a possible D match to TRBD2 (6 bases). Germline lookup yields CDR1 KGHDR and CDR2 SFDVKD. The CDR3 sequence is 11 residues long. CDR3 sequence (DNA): TGTGCCACCAGCGGAATCGGGAGACTACACTTC. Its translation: CATSGIGRLHF.

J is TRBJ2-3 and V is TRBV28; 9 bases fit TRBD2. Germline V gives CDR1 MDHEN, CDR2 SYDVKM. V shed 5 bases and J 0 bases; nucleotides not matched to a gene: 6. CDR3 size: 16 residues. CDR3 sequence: CASSLPAGGSTDTQYF. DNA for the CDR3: TGTGCCAGCAGTCTCCCAGCGGGAGGCAGCACAGATACGCAGTATTTT.

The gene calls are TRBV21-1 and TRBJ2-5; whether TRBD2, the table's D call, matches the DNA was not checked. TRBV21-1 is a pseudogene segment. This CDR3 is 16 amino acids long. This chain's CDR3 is CASFREGPTSLETQYF. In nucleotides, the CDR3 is TGTGCCAGCTTCCGAGAGGGGCCAACATCACTAGAGACCCAGTACTTC.

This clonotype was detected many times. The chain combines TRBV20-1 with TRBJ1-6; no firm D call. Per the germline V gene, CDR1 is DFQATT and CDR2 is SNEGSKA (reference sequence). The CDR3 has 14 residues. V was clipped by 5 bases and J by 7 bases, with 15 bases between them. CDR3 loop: CSAGHDLGNSPLHF. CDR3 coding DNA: TGCAGTGCTGGGCACGACCTAGGCAATTCACCCCTCCACTTT.

The CDR3 nucleotides read TGCGCCAGCAGCGCAAATCCGGTACAGGGAAATGGCTACACCTTC. This sequence encodes CASSANPVQGNGYTF. V is TRBV5-1 and J is TRBJ1-2, with D maybe TRBD1 (6 bases). CDR1 is SGHRS, CDR2 YFSETQ, per germline. The V gene lost 4 bases and the J gene lost 6 bases, with 19 bases spanning the gap. The CDR3 length is 15 residues.

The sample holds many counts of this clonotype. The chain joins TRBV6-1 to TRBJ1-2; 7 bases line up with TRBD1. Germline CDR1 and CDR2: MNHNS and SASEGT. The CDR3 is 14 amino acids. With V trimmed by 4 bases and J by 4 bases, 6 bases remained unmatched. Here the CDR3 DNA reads TGTGCCAGCAGTGGGAGGGACAGCTCCTATGGCTACACCTTC. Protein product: CASSGRDSSYGYTF.

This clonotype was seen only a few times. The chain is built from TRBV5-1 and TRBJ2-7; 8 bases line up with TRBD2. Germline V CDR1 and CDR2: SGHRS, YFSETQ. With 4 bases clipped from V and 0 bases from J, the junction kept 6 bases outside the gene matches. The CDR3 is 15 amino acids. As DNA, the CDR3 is TGCGCCAGCAGCAGAACTAGCGGCCCCTCCTACGAGCAGTACTTC. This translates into CASSRTSGPSYEQYF.

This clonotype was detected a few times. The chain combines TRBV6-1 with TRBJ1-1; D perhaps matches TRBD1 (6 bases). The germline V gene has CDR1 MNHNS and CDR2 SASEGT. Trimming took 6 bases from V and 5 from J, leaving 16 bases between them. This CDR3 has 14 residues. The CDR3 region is CASSLNTGRTEAFF. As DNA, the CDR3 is TGTGCCAGCAGCCTTAACACAGGGCGGACTGAAGCTTTCTTT.

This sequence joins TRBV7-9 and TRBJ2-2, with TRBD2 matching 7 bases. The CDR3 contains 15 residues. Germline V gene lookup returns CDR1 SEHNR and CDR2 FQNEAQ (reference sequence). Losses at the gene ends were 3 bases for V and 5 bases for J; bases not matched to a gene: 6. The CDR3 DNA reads TGTGCCAGCAGCTTCCTTAGCGGGCCAACCGGGGAGCTGTTTTTT. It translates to CASSFLSGPTGELFF. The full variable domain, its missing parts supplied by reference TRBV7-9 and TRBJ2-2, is DTGVSQNPRHKITKRGQNVTFRCDPISEHNRLYWYRQTLGQGPEFLTYFQNEAQLEKSRLLSDRFSAERPKGSFSTLEIQRTEQGDSAMYLCASSFLSGPTGELFFGEGSRLTVL.

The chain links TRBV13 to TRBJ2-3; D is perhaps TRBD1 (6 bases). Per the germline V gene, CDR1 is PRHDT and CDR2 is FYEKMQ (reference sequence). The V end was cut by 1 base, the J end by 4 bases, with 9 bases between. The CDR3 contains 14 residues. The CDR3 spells CASSLVGQPDTQYF. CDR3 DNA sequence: TGTGCCAGCAGCTTAGTTGGACAGCCAGATACGCAGTATTTT.

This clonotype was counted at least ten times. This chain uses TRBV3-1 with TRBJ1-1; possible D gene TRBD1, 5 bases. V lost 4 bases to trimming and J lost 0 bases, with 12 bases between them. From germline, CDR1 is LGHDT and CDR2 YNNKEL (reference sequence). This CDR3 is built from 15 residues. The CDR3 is CASSPRGSMNTEAFF. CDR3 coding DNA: TGTGCCAGCAGCCCGCGGGGCAGCATGAACACTGAAGCTTTCTTT.